These 14 T cell receptor beta chains were sequenced from one sample in a study of technical replicates of blood from several donors (dated by TCRdb to 2016 to 2017). The protocol used for the library was the immunoSEQ multiplex PCR assay. The source is immuneACCESS, and TCRdb retained only in-frame sequences with V and J called. Part of the clones is not carried over; for the studies checked, unresolved V genes explain less than half of this, and the remainder is unexplained. The table for this sample lists 74,000 or so clones; 85% to 95% of them were counted only once. Of the sample, approximately 0.28% is held by the ten largest clones. The specimen was T cells isolated from PBMCs. The receptors shown here come from a human donor in good health.

The chain is built from TRBV5-1 and TRBJ2-3; 13 nucleotides match TRBD2. Germline CDR1 and CDR2: SGHRS and YFSETQ. Trimming took 3 bases from V and 3 from J; bases not matched to a gene: 13. The CDR3 spans 19 residues. Here the CDR3 DNA reads TGCGCCAGCAGCTGGACTAGCGGGAGAAACATAGGCCCAACAGATACGCAGTATTTT. Amino acids: CASSWTSGRNIGPTDTQYF.

The CDR3 sequence: CASSFNGAFYEQFF. The CDR3 nucleotides are TGTGCCAGCAGTTTTAACGGTGCTTTTTATGAGCAGTTCTTC. The chain employs TRBV27 and TRBJ2-1; no reliable D call. CDR3 length: 14 amino acids. Germline-derived CDR1 and CDR2 are MNHEY and SMNVEV (reference sequence). V was shortened by 3 bases and J by 8 bases, with 14 bases between the two germline ends.

This sequence joins TRBV5-1 and TRBJ1-1; tentative D call: TRBD1 (6 bases). This CDR3 spans 16 amino acids. Trimming left V 0 bases short and J 1 base short, with 13 bases between. CDR1 is SGHRS and CDR2 is YFSETQ in the germline V gene. The chain's CDR3 is CASSLGSETGNTEAFF. The CDR3 region has the DNA TGCGCCAGCAGCTTGGGTTCTGAGACAGGGAACACTGAAGCTTTCTTT.

The chain uses TRBV11-2 and TRBJ2-7; 7 bases are a match to TRBD1. CDR1 SGHAT and CDR2 FQNNGV come from the germline V gene. The CDR3 consists of 13 residues. The V and J ends lost 3 bases and 7 bases, in that order; junction bases with no gene match: 6. This CDR3 reads CASSFDRVYEQYF. As DNA, the CDR3 is TGTGCCAGCAGCTTTGACAGGGTCTATGAGCAGTACTTC.

CDR3 amino acids: CASSLALAGLKNEQYF. The CDR3 DNA sequence: TGTGCCAGCAGCTTAGCTCTAGCGGGACTAAAAAACGAGCAGTACTTC. The V gene is TRBV7-2, the J gene TRBJ2-7, with 9 bases aligning to TRBD2. This CDR3 is built from 16 residues. The germline V gene encodes CDR1 SGHTA and CDR2 FQGNSA. The ends lost 0 bases at V and 5 bases at J; junction bases unmatched: 8.

The chain has TRBV5-4 and TRBJ2-5, with 15 nucleotides matching TRBD2. The DNA matches TRBJ2-7 better at its end, which makes the J call doubtful. Germline loops: CDR1 SGHNT, CDR2 YYREEE (reference sequence). This CDR3 has 15 residues. This CDR3 is CASSRTSGGAYEQYF. CDR3 nucleotides: TGTGCCAGCAGCCGGACTAGCGGGGGGGCCTACGAGCAGTACTTC.

The chain combines TRBV7-9 with TRBJ2-2; TRBD1 is a possible D gene (5 bases). The germline V gene has CDR1 SEHNR and CDR2 FQNEAQ (reference sequence). V gave up 5 bases and J gave up 0 bases, with 7 bases separating them. The CDR3 is made up of 14 amino acids. DNA of the CDR3: TGTGCCAGCAGCGAGGACACGAACACCGGGGAGCTGTTTTTT. This codes for CASSEDTNTGELFF.

The chain couples TRBV15 to TRBJ2-3; TRBD2 aligns across 9 bases. This CDR3 comprises 14 residues. Germline assignment: CDR1 LNHNV and CDR2 YYDKDF (reference sequence). Trimming at V came to 7 bases and at J to 5 bases, leaving 7 bases not matched to a gene. The CDR3 DNA sequence: TGTGCCACCACGGCGGGGGGGCGCAGAGATACGCAGTATTTT. Protein product: CATTAGGRRDTQYF. The whole variable domain, remainder taken from reference TRBV15 and TRBJ2-3, is DAMVIQNPRYQVTQFGKPVTLSCSQTLNHNVMYWYQQKSSQAPKLLFHYYDKDFNNEADTPDNFQSRRPNTSFCFLDIRSPGLGDTAMYLCATTAGGRRDTQYFGPGTRLTVL.

The V call is TRBV19, the J call TRBJ2-3; 9 bases agree with TRBD1. CDR1 and CDR2 (germline): LNHDA, SQIVND (reference sequence). V lost 10 bases and J lost 4; bases outside the gene matches: 9. CDR3 length: 14 residues. CDR3 sequence: CATRRDRDADTQYF. As DNA, the CDR3 is TGTGCCACGAGGCGGGACAGGGACGCAGATACGCAGTATTTT.

The V and J genes are TRBV4-1 and TRBJ2-5; 8 nucleotides match TRBD1. Germline assignment: CDR1 MGHRA and CDR2 YSYEKL. The length of the CDR3 is 15 residues. Trimming cost V 4 bases and J 4 bases; bases outside gene matches: 8. The CDR3 sequence is CASSLETGGRETQYF. CDR3 nucleotides: TGCGCCAGCAGCCTTGAAACAGGGGGGAGAGAGACCCAGTACTTC.

This chain links TRBV27 with TRBJ1-1, with D unclear. The CDR3 spans 14 residues. Trimming removed 1 base from V and 4 bases from J, with 10 bases in between. Germline CDR1 is MNHEY and CDR2 is SMNVEV (reference sequence). The CDR3 bases are TGTGCCAGCAGTTTATACCAGGCGCGCACTGAAGCTTTCTTT. Amino acid sequence: CASSLYQARTEAFF.

CDR3 protein: CASSLQGVTRSSYNEQFF. The CDR3 nucleotides read TGTGCCAGCAGCCTACAGGGGGTCACAAGAAGCTCCTACAATGAGCAGTTCTTC. The chain has TRBV7-6 and TRBJ2-1; 8 nucleotides align to TRBD1. Germline CDR1 reads SGHVS; CDR2 reads FNYEAQ. V shed 5 bases, J shed 0 bases, and the junction held 12 bases outside the gene matches. The CDR3 runs to 18 residues.

The chain combines TRBV5-4 with TRBJ1-1; a weak D match, TRBD1 (5 bases). V gave up 4 bases and J gave up 1 base, with 8 bases separating them. Germline CDR1 SGHNT, CDR2 YYREEE (reference sequence). CDR3 length: 13 amino acids. The CDR3 bases are TGTGCCAGCAGCCTCGGGGGGAACACTGAAGCTTTCTTT. Its translation: CASSLGGNTEAFF.

In this sample, this clone turned up once. This CDR3 is CASPFYSRFSGNTIYF. CDR3 DNA sequence: TGTGCCAGCCCTTTTTACTCCCGCTTCTCTGGAAACACCATATATTTT. This chain joins TRBV27 and TRBJ1-3; D remains ambiguous. Germline assignment: CDR1 MNHEY and CDR2 SMNVEV (reference sequence). The V end lost 8 bases, the J end lost 0 bases, and 17 bases lay between the germline ends. The CDR3 has 16 residues.